The 8 T cell receptor beta chains in this list originate from one sample, sequenced in a study of T cells in localized non-small cell lung cancer (dated by TCRdb to about 2020). The library was prepared using the immunoSEQ multiplex PCR assay. TCRdb provides this immuneACCESS table in a form limited to in-frame rearrangements. Some clones are lacking; in checked studies, under half of them reflect an unresolved V gene, and why the rest are absent is not known. In all, the sample holds about 41,000 clones, and more than 70% of those were seen once. Approximately 2.5% of the sample is taken by the ten largest. The source material was peripheral blood, sampled before any cancer treatment. These receptors originate from a female donor over 55 with stage I squamous cell lung carcinoma.

V is TRBV7-2 and J is TRBJ2-2; no clear D gene. Germline V gives CDR1 SGHTA, CDR2 FQGNSA. The CDR3 runs to 15 residues. Trimming removed 2 bases from V and 6 bases from J, with 13 bases in between. The CDR3, as DNA: TGTGCCAGCAGCTTAAGGCAGGTTAGGTCCGGGGAGCTGTTTTTT. Its translation: CASSLRQVRSGELFF.

This clone was picked up a small number of times. The CDR3 DNA reads as TGTGCCAGCAGCTCTAGACAGGGGAACTATGGCTACACCTTC. This codes for CASSSRQGNYGYTF. The chain combines TRBV9 with TRBJ1-2; 8 bases agree with TRBD1. Germline CDR1 SGDLS, CDR2 YYNGEE. The junction had 4 bases not matched to a gene; V was cut back by 4 bases and J by 2 bases. This CDR3 is 14 amino acids long.

This clone was seen a handful of times. The rearrangement joins TRBV29-1 to TRBJ2-5, with TRBD2 as a possible D gene (6 bases). The ends were cut back, 7 bases at V and 5 bases at J, with 8 bases in the middle. CDR1 and CDR2 (germline): SQVTM, ANQGSEA. This CDR3 has 10 amino acids. The CDR3: CSAREETQYF. CDR3 DNA sequence: TGCAGCGCCCGGGAGGAGACCCAGTACTTC.

V is TRBV9 and J is TRBJ1-2; 10 bases map to TRBD1. The V segment lost 2 bases and the J segment 5 bases; nucleotides outside the gene matches: 3. The germline CDR1 and CDR2 sequences are SGDLS and YYNGEE. CDR3 size: 14 residues. The CDR3 sequence is CASSVGDRGYGYTF. DNA for the CDR3: TGTGCCAGCAGCGTCGGGGACAGGGGTTATGGCTACACCTTC.

The chain joins TRBV19 to TRBJ1-4; tentative D call: TRBD1 (6 bases). Germline CDR1 reads LNHDA; CDR2 reads SQIVND (reference sequence). The CDR3 is 13 amino acids. With 6 bases removed from V and 8 bases from J, the gap between germline ends came to 13 bases. As DNA, the CDR3 is TGTGCCAGTAGGGGGGACCAGGGGGAAAAACTGTTTTTT. It codes for CASRGDQGEKLFF.

J is TRBJ2-1 and V is TRBV2, with 10 bases fitting TRBD2. V shed 5 bases, J shed 6 bases, and the junction held 7 bases outside the gene matches. Looked up from germline, CDR1 is SNHLY and CDR2 is FYNNEI. This CDR3 has 15 residues. The CDR3 bases are TGTGCCAGCAGTCGTCTAGCGGGAGCCCCCAATGAGCAGTTCTTC. Translated: CASSRLAGAPNEQFF.

The chain has TRBV13 and TRBJ2-3; D is unresolved. The CDR3 covers 12 residues. Trimming took 5 bases from V and 1 from J, leaving 4 bases between them. Per the germline V gene, CDR1 is PRHDT and CDR2 is FYEKMQ (reference sequence). CDR3 protein: CASSPRTDTQYF. CDR3 in DNA: TGTGCCAGCAGCCCTCGCACAGATACGCAGTATTTT.

This clone was counted a single time. The chain recombines TRBV30 with TRBJ1-5, with 7 bases aligning to TRBD1. Germline-derived CDR1 and CDR2 are GTSNPN and SVGIG (reference sequence). The CDR3 is made up of 15 amino acids. The V segment lost 2 bases and the J segment 3 bases; nucleotides outside the gene matches: 7. In DNA form, the CDR3 reads TGTGCCTGGAGTTTCCCGGGACAGTTCAATCAGCCCCAGCATTTT. This gives the protein CAWSFPGQFNQPQHF. Full variable domain (rest looked up from reference TRBV30 and TRBJ1-5): SQTIHQWPATLVQPVGSPLSLECTVEGTSNPNLYWYRQAAGRGLQLLFYSVGIGQISSEVPQNLSASRPQDRQFILSSKKLLLSDSGFYLCAWSFPGQFNQPQHFGDGTRLSIL.